The clone carrying this TCR beta chain was observed many times. Its antigen is still unknown. This sample was taken from a study of T cells in Graves' hyperthyroidism and ophthalmopathy. At the level of the study: It was at initial diagnosis, before any treatment, that peripheral blood was collected.

Overall study findings and caveats: Within blood appeared most thyroid clonotypes that had expanded above 0.001.

CDR1 MNHEY and CDR2 SMNVEV come from the germline V gene (reference sequence). This CDR3 has 14 amino acids. Between the trimmed V and J ends, which lost 4 bases and 0 bases, there was a span of 7 bases. The TCR beta CDR3 regions underwent amplification using RNA transcripts as the source. HTBI primers drove first-round RT-PCR of the TCR CDR3. Each CDR3 protein gets one entry after TCRdb re-called the multiplex PCR reads with MiXCR. The sample includes 750,000 to 950,000 distinct CDR3 sequences, 35% to 40% of them seen just once. Newly diagnosed hyperthyroidism, duration under 2 months, in patients aged 18 to 65.

The sequence was collected from a man aged 18 to 29 with Graves' hyperthyroidism. Sequenced input: blood. This sequence joins TRBV27 and TRBJ1-5; D uncertain. The CDR3 DNA reads TGTGCCAGCAGTTCGGTGAATAGCAATCAGCCCCAGCATTTT. Translated, it gives CASSSVNSNQPQHF.